These 9 T cell receptor beta chains were all obtained from the same sample, sequenced in a study of blood T cell repertoires in COVID-19. Measured with immunoSEQ multiplex PCR; TCRdb has only the in-frame clones, and not every one. This table holds about 150,000 clones, about 83% found once. The specimen sequenced was peripheral blood. These receptors were collected from a human donor in a cohort sampled during active COVID-19.

V gene TRBV6-5 combines with J gene TRBJ1-6, with 9 positions matching TRBD1. This CDR3 has 14 amino acids. Germline trimming cut 11 bases from V and 6 bases from J; bases unmatched to any gene: 8. CDR1 and CDR2 (germline): MNHEY, SVGAGI. The CDR3, as DNA: TGTGCCGGGGGGCCGGGACAGGGTAATTCACCCCTCCACTTT. As protein: CAGGPGQGNSPLHF.

Note on this clone: An end of the junction does not agree with germline; a read error may underlie this. The chain uses TRBV7-7 and TRBJ2-3; D is perhaps TRBD2 (5 bases). Looked up from germline, CDR1 is SSHAT and CDR2 is FNYEAQ (reference sequence). CDR3 size: 14 residues. CDR3 residues: CASSLGTEADTQYF. The CDR3 nucleotides are TGTGCTAGCAGCTTAGGAACGGAGGCAGATACGCAGTATTTT.

This clone was recorded only once. V and J are TRBV3-1 (or the pseudogene TRBV3-2) and TRBJ2-7; D is possibly TRBD1 (7 bases). The CDR3 extends over 16 amino acids. Germline CDR1 is LGHDT and CDR2 is YNNKEL (reference sequence). The V and J ends lost 3 bases and 8 bases respectively, with 23 bases between them. In DNA form, the CDR3 reads TGTGCCAGCAGCCAGTACTCGGGGGACAGCGCGACGCAGCAGTACTTC. Protein sequence: CASSQYSGDSATQQYF.

The chain couples TRBV19 to TRBJ2-1, with a tentative D call TRBD1 (5 bases). Germline V gene sequence: CDR1 LNHDA, CDR2 SQIVND (reference sequence). V shed 1 base and J shed 8 bases, with 15 bases lying between them. CDR3 length equals 15 residues. The CDR3 loop is CASSIGSGARDEQFF. CDR3 DNA: TGTGCCAGTAGTATAGGGAGTGGGGCCCGCGATGAGCAGTTCTTC.

The chain employs TRBV24-1 and TRBJ2-3, with 13 bases that match TRBD2. Per germline, CDR1 KGHDR and CDR2 SFDVKD. V lost 5 bases to trimming and J lost 4 bases; unmatched junction nucleotides: 20. CDR3 size: 21 residues. CDR3 DNA: TGTGCCACCAGTGGGGAGAGTACTAGCGGGGGGGCGTTACCCGGTCCAGATACGCAGTATTTT. Translated, it gives CATSGESTSGGALPGPDTQYF.

The chain recombines TRBV11-2 with TRBJ2-1; TRBD2 aligns across 10 bases. With V trimmed by 4 bases and J by 7 bases, 7 bases remained unmatched. The germline gives CDR1 SGHAT, CDR2 FQNNGV. The CDR3 consists of 15 residues. The CDR3 region is CASSYGLAVRNEQFF. The CDR3 DNA reads TGTGCCAGCAGCTACGGACTAGCGGTAAGAAATGAGCAGTTCTTC.

The chain combines TRBV7-8 with TRBJ2-7; 8 bases agree with TRBD2. The junction had 16 bases not matched to a gene; V was cut back by 0 bases and J by 9 bases. CDR3 length: 17 residues. CDR1 is SGHVS and CDR2 is FQNEAQ in the germline V gene. The CDR3 here is CASSLAQAGVLGVGQYF. The CDR3 coding sequence is TGTGCCAGCAGCTTAGCCCAAGCGGGAGTCTTGGGGGTCGGGCAGTACTTC.

This clone has just a few counts. J is TRBJ2-7 and V is TRBV7-9; possible D gene TRBD1, 6 bases. The germline V gene encodes CDR1 SEHNR and CDR2 FQNEAQ (reference sequence). Trimming took 0 bases from V and 1 from J, leaving 7 bases between them. This CDR3 comprises 14 residues. The CDR3 protein is CASSLAGGSYEQYF. DNA for the CDR3: TGTGCCAGCAGCTTAGCAGGGGGATCCTACGAGCAGTACTTC.

The chain employs TRBV24-1 and TRBJ2-1; TRBD2 agrees at 9 bases. CDR1 KGHDR and CDR2 SFDVKD come from the germline V gene. The length of the CDR3 is 15 residues. V trimming: 6 bases; J trimming: 9 bases; junction bases outside the gene matches: 11. The CDR3, as DNA: TGTGCCACCAGTCGTCTGGCGGGAGGGCCACGTGAGCAGTTCTTC. Its protein product is CATSRLAGGPREQFF.